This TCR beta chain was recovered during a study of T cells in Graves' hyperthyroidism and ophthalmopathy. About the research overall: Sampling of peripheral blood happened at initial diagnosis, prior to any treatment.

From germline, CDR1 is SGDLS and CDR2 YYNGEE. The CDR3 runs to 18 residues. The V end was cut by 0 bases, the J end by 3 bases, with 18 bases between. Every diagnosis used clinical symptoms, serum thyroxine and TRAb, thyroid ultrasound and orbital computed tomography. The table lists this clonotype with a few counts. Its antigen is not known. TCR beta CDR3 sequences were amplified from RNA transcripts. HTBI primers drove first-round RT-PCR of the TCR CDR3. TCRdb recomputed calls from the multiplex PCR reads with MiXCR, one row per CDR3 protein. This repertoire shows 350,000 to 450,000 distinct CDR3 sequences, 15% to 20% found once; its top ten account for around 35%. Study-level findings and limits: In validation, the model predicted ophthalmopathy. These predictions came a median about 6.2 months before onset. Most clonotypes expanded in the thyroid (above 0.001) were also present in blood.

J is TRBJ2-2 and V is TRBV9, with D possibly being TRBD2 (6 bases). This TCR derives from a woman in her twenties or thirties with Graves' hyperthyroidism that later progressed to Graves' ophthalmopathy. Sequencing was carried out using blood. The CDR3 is CASSVDPWREEDTGELFF. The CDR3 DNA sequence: TGTGCCAGCAGCGTAGATCCTTGGCGGGAAGAGGACACCGGGGAGCTGTTTTTT.